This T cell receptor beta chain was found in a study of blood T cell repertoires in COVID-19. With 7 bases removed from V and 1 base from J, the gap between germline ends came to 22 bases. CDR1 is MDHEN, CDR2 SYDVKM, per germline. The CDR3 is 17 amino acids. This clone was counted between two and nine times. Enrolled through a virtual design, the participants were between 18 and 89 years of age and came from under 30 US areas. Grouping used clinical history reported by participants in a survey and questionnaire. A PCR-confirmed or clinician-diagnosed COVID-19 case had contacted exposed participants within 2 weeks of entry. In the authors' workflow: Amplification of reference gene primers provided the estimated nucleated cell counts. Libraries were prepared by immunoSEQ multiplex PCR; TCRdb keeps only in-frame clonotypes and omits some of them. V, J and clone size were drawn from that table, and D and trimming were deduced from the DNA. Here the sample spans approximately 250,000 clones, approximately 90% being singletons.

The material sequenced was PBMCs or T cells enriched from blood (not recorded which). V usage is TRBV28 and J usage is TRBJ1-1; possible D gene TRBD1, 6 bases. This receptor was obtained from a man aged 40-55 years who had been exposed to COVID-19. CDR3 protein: CASTTDRFFLPNTEAFF. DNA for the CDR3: TGTGCCAGCACCACTGACAGGTTTTTTCTGCCGAACACTGAAGCTTTCTTT.